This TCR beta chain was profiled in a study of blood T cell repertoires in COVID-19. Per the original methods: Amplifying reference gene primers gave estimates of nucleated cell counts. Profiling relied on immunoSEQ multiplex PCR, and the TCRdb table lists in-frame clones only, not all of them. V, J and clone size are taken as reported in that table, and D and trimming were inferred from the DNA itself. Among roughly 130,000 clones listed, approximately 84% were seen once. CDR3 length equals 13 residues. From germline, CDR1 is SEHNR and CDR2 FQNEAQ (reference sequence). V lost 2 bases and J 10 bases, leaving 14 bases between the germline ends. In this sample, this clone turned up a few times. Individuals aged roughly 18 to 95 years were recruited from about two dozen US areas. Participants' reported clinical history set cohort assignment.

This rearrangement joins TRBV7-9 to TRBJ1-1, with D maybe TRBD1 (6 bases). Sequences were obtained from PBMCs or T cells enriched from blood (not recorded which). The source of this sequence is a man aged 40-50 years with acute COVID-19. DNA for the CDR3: TGTGCCAGCAGCTTACAGGGGATTAGTGCAGCTTTCTTT. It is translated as CASSLQGISAAFF.